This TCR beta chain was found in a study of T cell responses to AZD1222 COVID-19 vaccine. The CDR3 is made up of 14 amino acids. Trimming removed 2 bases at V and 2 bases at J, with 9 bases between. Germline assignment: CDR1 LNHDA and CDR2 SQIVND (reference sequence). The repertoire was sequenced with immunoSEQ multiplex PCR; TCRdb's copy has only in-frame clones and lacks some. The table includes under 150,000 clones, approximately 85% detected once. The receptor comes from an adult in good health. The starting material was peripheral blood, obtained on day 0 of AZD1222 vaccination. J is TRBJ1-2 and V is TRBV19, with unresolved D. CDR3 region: CASSISDGNYGYTF. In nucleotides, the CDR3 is TGTGCCAGTAGTATAAGCGACGGGAACTATGGCTACACCTTC. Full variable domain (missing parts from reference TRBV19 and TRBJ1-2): DGGITQSPKYLFRKEGQNVTLSCEQNLNHDAMYWYRQDPGQGLRLIYYSQIVNDFQKGDIAEGYSVSREKKESFPLTVTSAQKNPTAFYLCASSISDGNYGYTFGSGTRLTVV.